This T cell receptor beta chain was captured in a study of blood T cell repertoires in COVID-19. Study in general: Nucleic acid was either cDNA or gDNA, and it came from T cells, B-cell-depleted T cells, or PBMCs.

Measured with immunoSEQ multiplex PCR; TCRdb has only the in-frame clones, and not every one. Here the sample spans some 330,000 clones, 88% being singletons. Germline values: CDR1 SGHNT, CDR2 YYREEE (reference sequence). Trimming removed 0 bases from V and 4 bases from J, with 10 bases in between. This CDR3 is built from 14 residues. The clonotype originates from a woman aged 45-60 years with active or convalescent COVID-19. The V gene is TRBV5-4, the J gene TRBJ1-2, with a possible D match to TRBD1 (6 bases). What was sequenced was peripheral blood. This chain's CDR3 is CASSLVGASYGYTF. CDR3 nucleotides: TGTGCCAGCAGCTTGGTGGGGGCGAGCTATGGCTACACCTTC.